This is a list of T cell receptor beta chains from one sample in a study of cytomegalovirus exposure and HLA in healthy donors. Profiling relied on immunoSEQ multiplex PCR, and the TCRdb table lists in-frame clones only, not all of them. Found here are around 200,000 clones, roughly 79% of them singletons; the top ten hold less than 2%. The sample taken for sequencing was PBMCs. The receptors originated from a male donor in good health and CMV-seronegative. The CDR3 runs from the conserved cysteine through the conserved F or W. For some rows the clone size is stated as once, few or many, or as a class when expanded; others skip it.

TRBV2,15,many,CASAKGTGGSYGYTF
TRBV28,13,.,CASTQTGNTEAFF
TRBV6-1,16,few,CASSASPDRLSTEAFF
TRBV7-2,15,few,CASSLVGRGNQPQHF
TRBV2,15,.,CASLGGRGRAYEQYF
TRBV9,16,.,CASSVSTSGGQNEQFF
TRBV19,15,.,CASTQRQGSEDTQYF
TRBV27,15,.,CASSGAGFGTDTQYF
TRBV5-1,16,once,CASSPRTSGSPDEQFF
TRBV7-2,15,.,CASSSYRARNEKLFF
TRBV4-3,17,few,CASSQEGQSAGNSPLHF
TRBV4-1,12,.,CASNGGGYGYTF
TRBV7-9,16,.,CASSETGGRPYNEQFF
TRBV27,14,.,CASSSTGSDEKLFF
TRBV5-6,14,few,CASSLGQDYYEQYF
TRBV30,11,.,CAWARGGGYTF
TRBV9,15,.,CASSVGLGVGDTQYF